This TCR beta chain is from a study of OX40 agonist ivuxolimab in advanced cancers. Study-level background: Ivuxolimab, an antibody acting as an agonist of OX40 (CD134), was used to treat patients. Notes on the study in general: Averaging showed that CD8+ T cells had more expanded clones than CD4+ did.

Sampled blood was obtained at baseline, cycle 4 day 1, and cycle 7 day 1. This CDR3 is 14 amino acids long. V shed 4 bases and J shed 0 bases, with 8 bases lying between them. Looked up from germline, CDR1 is SGHTS and CDR2 is YDEGEE. A word on this clone: Its antigen remains unknown.

Sequencing used immunoSEQ multiplex PCR; TCRdb keeps in-frame clones, though not all of them. Of over 80,000 clones in the sample, 86% are singletons; the top ten hold less than 6.5%. The TCR was taken from an adult with an advanced solid tumor such as melanoma, head and neck, liver or kidney cancer. The genes are TRBV5-8 and TRBJ1-3; D unclear. The sample here was CD4+ or CD8+ T cells sorted from blood, taken in a trial of the OX40 agonist ivuxolimab. The DNA of the CDR3 is TGTGCCAGCAGCCTTCGCCTCTCTGGAAACACCATATATTTT. It is translated as CASSLRLSGNTIYF.